These 21 T cell receptor beta chains share one sample of origin, sequenced in a study of blood T cell repertoires in COVID-19. Using immunoSEQ multiplex PCR, the repertoire was profiled, and TCRdb retains in-frame clones only, with some absent. Of around 320,000 clones in the sample, approximately 88% are singletons; the top ten hold approximately 7.2%. The specimen sequenced was peripheral blood. These receptors came from a woman aged 25 to 45 who had recovered from COVID-19.

This clone was observed a handful of times. The chain carries TRBV3-1 (or the pseudogene TRBV3-2) and TRBJ1-5; D gene unclear. The V gene lost 1 base and the J gene lost 0 bases, with 7 bases spanning the gap. The CDR3 sequence is 15 residues long. Per germline, CDR1 LGHDT and CDR2 YNNKEL (reference sequence). The CDR3 is CASSQGANSNQPQHF. CDR3 nucleotide sequence: TGTGCCAGCAGCCAAGGGGCTAATAGCAATCAGCCCCAGCATTTT.

The chain carries TRBV15 and TRBJ1-1; TRBD1 might be the D (5 bases). Trimming removed 7 bases at V and 2 bases at J, with 14 bases between. The germline V gene encodes CDR1 LNHNV and CDR2 YYDKDF (reference sequence). The CDR3 totals 14 residues. The CDR3 protein is CATTLRGRNTEAFF. Written as DNA, the CDR3 is TGTGCCACCACCCTAAGGGGCAGAAACACTGAAGCTTTCTTT.

V gene TRBV12-3 or TRBV12-4 combines with J gene TRBJ1-5; D possibly corresponds to TRBD1 (6 bases). The length of the CDR3 is 13 residues. V shed 5 bases and J shed 4 bases, with 9 bases lying between them. This CDR3 reads CASSQTGNQPQHF. DNA of the CDR3: TGTGCCAGCAGTCAAACAGGGAATCAGCCCCAGCATTTT.

This clone was found once. V is TRBV7-3 and J is TRBJ1-1, with D hard to call. V lost 3 bases, J lost 1 base, and 6 bases lay in between. Germline CDR1 is SGHTA and CDR2 is FQGTGA. There are 13 residues in the CDR3. CDR3 in DNA: TGTGCCAGCAGCTTTCGGGAGAACACTGAAGCTTTCTTT. It yields the protein CASSFRENTEAFF.

In this sample, this clone turned up once. V usage is TRBV18 and J usage is TRBJ2-3; D may be TRBD2 (5 bases). The V and J ends lost 5 bases and 11 bases respectively, with 14 bases between them. CDR1 is KGHSH and CDR2 is LQKENI in the germline V gene. This CDR3 has 12 amino acids. Here the CDR3 reads CASSSILAGQYF. DNA for the CDR3: TGTGCCAGCTCATCAATCCTCGCGGGGCAGTATTTT.

This clone was seen a handful of times. V usage is TRBV7-2 and J usage is TRBJ2-3; perhaps TRBD2 as D (7 bases). V lost 6 bases and J lost 4, with 11 bases in between. Germline CDR1 is SGHTA and CDR2 is FQGNSA. The CDR3 is made up of 13 amino acids. The CDR3 is CASRGGAADTQYF. The CDR3 coding sequence is TGTGCCAGCAGAGGGGGGGCCGCAGATACGCAGTATTTT.

The J gene is TRBJ1-2, the V gene TRBV6-5; 8 bases map to TRBD1. Trimming removed 8 bases from V and 2 bases from J; junction bases left unmatched: 7. The CDR3 spans 14 residues. Germline V CDR1 and CDR2: MNHEY, SVGAGI. The CDR3 sequence is CASGAWTGNYGYTF. The DNA for the CDR3 is TGTGCCAGCGGCGCATGGACAGGGAACTATGGCTACACCTTC.

The V and J genes are TRBV3-1 (or the pseudogene TRBV3-2) and TRBJ1-2; D is uncertain. CDR1 and CDR2 from the germline V gene are LGHDT and YNNKEL (reference sequence). The V end lost 3 bases, the J end lost 1 base, and 6 bases lay between the germline ends. The CDR3 contains 13 residues. The CDR3 sequence: CASSHGVNYGYTF. CDR3 in DNA: TGTGCCAGCAGCCACGGGGTTAACTATGGCTACACCTTC.

A few counts support this clone. The rearrangement links TRBV18 to TRBJ2-7; D is possibly TRBD2 (6 bases). CDR3 size: 15 residues. CDR1 KGHSH and CDR2 LQKENI come from the germline V gene. Trimming took 3 bases from V and 5 from J, leaving 17 bases between them. CDR3 sequence reads: CASSPRNAGNHEQYF. Here the CDR3 DNA reads TGTGCCAGCTCACCCCGGAACGCGGGAAACCACGAGCAGTACTTC.

CDR3 in amino acids: CASSQTSGGTDTQYF. The CDR3 nucleotides read TGCGCCAGCAGCCAGACTAGCGGGGGAACAGATACGCAGTATTTT. The chain recombines TRBV5-1 with TRBJ2-3; 12 bases line up with TRBD2. The CDR3 loop spans 15 amino acids. V lost 4 bases, J lost 3 bases, and 3 bases stayed unmatched. CDR1 is SGHRS and CDR2 is YFSETQ in the germline V gene. The whole variable domain, filled in from reference TRBV5-1 and TRBJ2-3, reads KAGVTQTPRYLIKTRGQQVTLSCSPISGHRSVSWYQQTPGQGLQFLFEYFSETQRNKGNFPGRFSGRQFSNSRSEMNVSTLELGDSALYLCASSQTSGGTDTQYFGPGTRLTVL.

This clone was seen only once. This chain uses TRBV7-3 with TRBJ1-2; D may be TRBD1 (5 bases). This CDR3 has 15 residues. Per the germline V gene, CDR1 is SGHTA and CDR2 is FQGTGA. Between the trimmed V and J ends, which lost 5 bases and 2 bases, there was a span of 15 bases. The CDR3 DNA reads TGTGCCAGCAGCATCACAGGAGACTTCAACTATGGCTACACCTTC. It yields the protein CASSITGDFNYGYTF.

This chain's CDR3 is CASSIGGGLWETQYF. CDR3 nucleotides: TGTGCCAGCAGTATCGGCGGGGGGCTTTGGGAGACCCAGTACTTC. The V call is TRBV7-2, the J call TRBJ2-5, with 8 bases matching TRBD2. Looked up from germline, CDR1 is SGHTA and CDR2 is FQGNSA. The V segment lost 6 bases and the J segment 5 bases; nucleotides outside the gene matches: 11. The CDR3 covers 15 residues.

The DNA for the CDR3 is TGTGCCAGCAGCCAAGAGCATGGTATGGGGACAGGGGGATACACTGAAGCTTTCTTT. This translates into CASSQEHGMGTGGYTEAFF. The chain carries TRBV4-2 and TRBJ1-1; TRBD1 matches 11 bases. Germline-derived CDR1 and CDR2 are LGHNA and YNFKEQ. This CDR3 has 19 amino acids. V gave up 0 bases and J gave up 3 bases; unmatched junction bases: 12.

The genes are TRBV27 and TRBJ1-5; TRBD1 matches 9 bases. CDR1 is MNHEY and CDR2 is SMNVEV in the germline V gene (reference sequence). The trim removed 2 bases at V and 0 bases at J, leaving 8 bases unmatched. This CDR3 spans 18 amino acids. CDR3 sequence (DNA): TGTGCCAGCAGTTTAGGGCCCGGGACAGGGCATAGCAATCAGCCCCAGCATTTT. This encodes CASSLGPGTGHSNQPQHF.

The rearrangement joins TRBV19 to TRBJ1-5; the match to TRBD1 covers 8 bases. The V segment lost 7 bases and the J segment 4 bases; nucleotides outside the gene matches: 15. The germline V gene has CDR1 LNHDA and CDR2 SQIVND (reference sequence). The CDR3 runs 17 residues. The CDR3 spells CASILYSGGFLNQPQHF. CDR3 nucleotides: TGTGCCAGTATCCTCTACTCAGGGGGCTTCCTGAATCAGCCCCAGCATTTT.

The chain has TRBV2 and TRBJ1-4; D call uncertain. Germline V lookup: CDR1 SNHLY, CDR2 FYNNEI. The CDR3 spans 14 residues. Trimming stripped 5 bases from V and 0 bases from J, with 7 bases between. CDR3 in DNA: TGTGCCAGCAGTTTATCCGCAACTAATGAAAAACTGTTTTTT. Its translation: CASSLSATNEKLFF.

This chain connects TRBV11-2 to TRBJ2-7; D is ambiguous. Germline V gene lookup returns CDR1 SGHAT and CDR2 FQNNGV. V was shortened by 0 bases and J by 3 bases, with 6 bases between the two germline ends. The CDR3 spans 13 residues. CDR3 in DNA: TGTGCCAGCAGCTTAGAGCCGGGCTACGAGCAGTACTTC. This sequence encodes CASSLEPGYEQYF.

The genes are TRBV18 and TRBJ1-1, with TRBD1 matching over 9 bases. CDR1 and CDR2 from the germline V gene are KGHSH and LQKENI. The CDR3 is made up of 16 amino acids. The V segment lost 3 bases and the J segment 4 bases; nucleotides outside the gene matches: 9. As DNA, the CDR3 is TGTGCCAGCTCACCCCGCCTGGGACAGGGAGGCACTGAAGCTTTCTTT. Protein sequence: CASSPRLGQGGTEAFF.

The J gene is TRBJ2-2, the V gene TRBV9; TRBD2 is a possible D gene (6 bases). V dropped 1 base and J dropped 7 bases, with 8 bases sitting between them. Germline CDR1 is SGDLS and CDR2 is YYNGEE. The CDR3 sequence is 13 residues long. This CDR3 reads CASSVWEVGELFF. For the CDR3, the DNA is TGTGCCAGCAGCGTATGGGAGGTCGGGGAGCTGTTTTTT.

This clone appeared a few times. The chain is built from TRBV5-1 and TRBJ1-6; TRBD1 is a possible D gene (6 bases). This CDR3 spans 15 amino acids. Trimming removed 3 bases at V and 8 bases at J, with 15 bases between. Germline V CDR1 and CDR2: SGHRS, YFSETQ. CDR3 bases: TGCGCCAGCAGCTCTCAGGGGCCTAGGGATTCACCCCTCCACTTT. Its translation is CASSSQGPRDSPLHF.

The chain is built from TRBV11-1 and TRBJ2-1; 8 positions agree with TRBD1. CDR1 is SGHAT and CDR2 is FQDESV in the germline V gene (reference sequence). Germline trimming cut 4 bases from V and 8 bases from J; bases unmatched to any gene: 10. The CDR3 runs 15 residues. CDR3 loop: CASSSADRALDEQFF. CDR3 sequence (DNA): TGTGCCAGCAGCTCGGCGGACAGGGCACTTGATGAGCAGTTCTTC.